The entry below gives a single TCR beta chain sequence along with its context. This sample was included in a study of T-cell memory formation after mild COVID-19. CDR1 and CDR2 (germline): SQVTM, ANQGSEA. This CDR3 has 11 amino acids. V lost 3 bases to trimming and J lost 5 bases, with 7 bases between them. Each CDR3 protein gets one entry after TCRdb re-called the 5' RACE reads with MiXCR. Here the sample spans approximately 260,000 distinct CDR3 sequences, over 15% being singletons. The clonotype originates from a man aged 18 to 30 who had mild COVID-19 (a few samples of this study predate the infection). Cell type and time point are not known. The sequencing input was PBMCs or a T cell subset sorted from them (not recorded which). The chain recombines TRBV29-1 with TRBJ1-2; D is undetermined. CDR3 coding DNA: TGCAGCGTTGAGTGGCAGTATGGCTACACCTTC. Protein sequence: CSVEWQYGYTF.